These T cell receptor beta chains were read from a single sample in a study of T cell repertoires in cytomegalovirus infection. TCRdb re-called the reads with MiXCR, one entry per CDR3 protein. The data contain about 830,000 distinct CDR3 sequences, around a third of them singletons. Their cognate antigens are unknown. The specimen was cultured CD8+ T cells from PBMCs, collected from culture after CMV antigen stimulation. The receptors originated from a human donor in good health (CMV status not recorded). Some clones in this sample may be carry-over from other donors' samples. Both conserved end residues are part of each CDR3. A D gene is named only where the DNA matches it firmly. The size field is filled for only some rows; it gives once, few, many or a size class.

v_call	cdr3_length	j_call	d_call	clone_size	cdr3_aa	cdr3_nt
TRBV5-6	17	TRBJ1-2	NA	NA	CASSSRTGECKLCGYTF	TGTGCCAGCAGCTCGAGAACCGGGGAATGTAAGCTATGCGGCTACACCTTC
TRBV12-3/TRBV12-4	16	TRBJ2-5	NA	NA	CASSLELVGREGTQYF	TGTGCCAGCAGTTTAGAGCTAGTGGGTCGGGAAGGGACCCAGTACTTC
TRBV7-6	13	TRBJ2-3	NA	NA	CASSSIGVDTQYF	TGTGCTAGCAGCTCAATAGGGGTAGATACGCAGTATTTT
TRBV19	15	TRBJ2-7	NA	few	CASSYGWTDPYEQYF	TGTGCCAGTAGTTATGGTTGGACGGATCCCTACGAGCAGTACTTC
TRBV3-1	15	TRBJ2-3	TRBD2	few	CASSQDSGRADTQYF	TGTGCCAGCAGCCAAGATAGCGGGAGGGCAGATACGCAGTATTTT
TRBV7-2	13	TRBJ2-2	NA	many	CASSPTNTGELFF	TGTGCCAGCAGCCCGACGAACACCGGGGAGCTGTTTTTT
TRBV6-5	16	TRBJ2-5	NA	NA	CASSLHRFQRKETQYF	TGTGCCAGCAGCCTACACCGCTTTCAGAGGAAAGAGACCCAGTACTTC
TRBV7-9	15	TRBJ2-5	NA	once	CASSFIASLKETQYF	TGTGCCAGCAGCTTTATCGCTAGCCTTAAAGAGACCCAGTACTTC
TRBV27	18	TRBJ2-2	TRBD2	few	CASSFSSGGSRNTGELFF	TGTGCCAGCAGTTTCAGTAGCGGGGGCTCGAGGAACACCGGGGAGCTGTTTTTT
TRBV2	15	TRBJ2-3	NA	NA	CASMGASEYTDTQYF	TGTGCCAGCATGGGGGCTAGCGAGTACACAGATACGCAGTATTTT
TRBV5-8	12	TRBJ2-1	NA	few	CASSLQFSEQFF	TGTGCCAGCAGCTTGCAGTTTTCGGAGCAGTTCTTC
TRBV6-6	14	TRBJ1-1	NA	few	CASSYSRGKAEAFF	TGTGCCAGCAGTTACTCGAGGGGTAAGGCTGAAGCTTTCTTT
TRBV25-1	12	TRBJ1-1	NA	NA	CASHGPGTEAFF	TGTGCCAGCCATGGGCCGGGGACTGAAGCTTTCTTT
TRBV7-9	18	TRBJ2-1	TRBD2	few	CASSLVDIIAGGGDEQFF	TGTGCCAGCAGCCTGGTTGACATTATAGCGGGGGGCGGCGATGAGCAGTTCTTC
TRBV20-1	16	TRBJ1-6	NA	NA	CSARDPWSSLNSPLHF	TGCAGTGCTAGAGACCCTTGGTCCTCGCTTAATTCACCCCTCCACTTT